This T cell receptor (beta chain) was sequenced during a study of cytomegalovirus exposure and HLA in healthy donors. Regarding the study as a whole: From TCR beta sequences, most subjects' HLA-A and HLA-B alleles were reportedly predicted accurately. A cluster of highly shared sequence variants was likely a sequencing artifact.

PCR was performed using 60 Vbeta and 13 Jbeta primers. How the authors handled the data: Later work found around 80 million unique TCR beta chains, with about 10 million shared. The data were produced by immunoSEQ multiplex PCR, yet TCRdb's version contains in-frame clones alone and is incomplete. The V and J calls and the clone size are those of that table, but D and trimming were determined from the DNA. The data contain 150,000 to 200,000 clones, roughly 79% of them singletons. V shed 3 bases and J shed 1 base, with 7 bases lying between them. Per germline, CDR1 SGHDN and CDR2 FVKESK. This CDR3 is 13 amino acids long. Participants comprised healthy donors of bone marrow. Concerning this clone: Its antigen is not identified. This same CDR3 is encoded by further DNA sequences in the sample.

The sample taken for sequencing was PBMCs. The chain joins TRBV14 to TRBJ2-7; D is possibly TRBD1 (6 bases). This TCR came from a male donor in good health and CMV-seropositive. Written as DNA, the CDR3 is TGTGCCAGCAGCCAGGACAGTTCCTACGAGCAGTACTTC. Its protein is CASSQDSSYEQYF.